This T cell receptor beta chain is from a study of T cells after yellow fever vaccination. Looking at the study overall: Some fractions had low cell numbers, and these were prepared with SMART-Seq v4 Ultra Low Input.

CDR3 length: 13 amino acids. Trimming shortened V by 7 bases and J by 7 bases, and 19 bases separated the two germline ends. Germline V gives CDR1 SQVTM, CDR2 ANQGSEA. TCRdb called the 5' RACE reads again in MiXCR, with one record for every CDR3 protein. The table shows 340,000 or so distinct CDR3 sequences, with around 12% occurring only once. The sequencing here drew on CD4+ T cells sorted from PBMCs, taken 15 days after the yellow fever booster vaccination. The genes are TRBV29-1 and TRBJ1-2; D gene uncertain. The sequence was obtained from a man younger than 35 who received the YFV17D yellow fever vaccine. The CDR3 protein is CSGSLLRGLGYTF. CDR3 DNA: TGCAGCGGATCCCTCCTGCGGGGTCTTGGCTACACCTTC. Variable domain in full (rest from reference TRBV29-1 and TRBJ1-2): SAVISQKPSRDICQRGTSLTIQCQVDSQVTMMFWYRQQPGQSLTLIATANQGSEATYESGFVIDKFPISRPNLTFSTLTVSNMSPEDSSIYLCSGSLLRGLGYTFGSGTRLTVV.